A single TCR beta chain is shown here with its context. Its antigen is unidentified. This record belongs to a study of radiotherapy plus CTLA-4 blockade in lung cancer. Germline assignment: CDR1 SNHLY and CDR2 FYNNEI. The CDR3 runs to 13 residues. Between the trimmed V and J ends, which lost 7 bases and 2 bases, there was a span of 11 bases. Measured with immunoSEQ multiplex PCR; TCRdb has only the in-frame clones, and not every one. The sample consists of about 45,000 clones, about 70% of them appearing once. Regarding the study as a whole: Per reports, early blood T cell clone dynamics, plus interferon-beta, forecast response most strongly. The study found tumor-derived TCR clones expanded in blood after radiotherapy plus ipilimumab.

The chain has TRBV2 and TRBJ1-1; D is possibly TRBD1 (6 bases). This sample comprised peripheral blood, obtained from a patient treated with radiotherapy plus ipilimumab. This TCR was recovered from a human donor with non-small cell lung cancer who had a partial response to radiotherapy plus ipilimumab. CDR3 protein: CASKRDTNTEAFF. In DNA, the CDR3 is TGTGCCAGCAAAAGGGACACCAACACTGAAGCTTTCTTT.